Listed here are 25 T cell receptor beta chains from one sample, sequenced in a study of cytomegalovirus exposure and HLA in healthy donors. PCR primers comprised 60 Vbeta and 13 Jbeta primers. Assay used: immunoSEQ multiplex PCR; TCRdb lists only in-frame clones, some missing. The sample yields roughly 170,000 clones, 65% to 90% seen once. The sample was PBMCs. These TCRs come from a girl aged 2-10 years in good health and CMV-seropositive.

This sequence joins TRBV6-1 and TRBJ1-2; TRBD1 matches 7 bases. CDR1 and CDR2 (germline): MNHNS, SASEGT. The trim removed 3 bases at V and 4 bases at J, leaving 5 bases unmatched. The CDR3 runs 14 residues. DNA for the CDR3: TGTGCCAGCAGTGAGGGTTGGGACAGCTATGGCTACACCTTC. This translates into CASSEGWDSYGYTF.

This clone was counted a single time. The CDR3: CASSRDKGLGTEAFF. CDR3 sequence (DNA): TGTGCCAGTAGTAGAGACAAGGGGCTAGGTACTGAAGCTTTCTTT. V is TRBV19 and J is TRBJ1-1; TRBD1 is a possible D gene (5 bases). V was pared by 4 bases and J by 5 bases, with 17 bases between. Germline V CDR1 and CDR2: LNHDA, SQIVND (reference sequence). This CDR3 has 15 amino acids. The whole variable domain, filled in from reference TRBV19 and TRBJ1-1, reads DGGITQSPKYLFRKEGQNVTLSCEQNLNHDAMYWYRQDPGQGLRLIYYSQIVNDFQKGDIAEGYSVSREKKESFPLTVTSAQKNPTAFYLCASSRDKGLGTEAFFGQGTRLTVV.

The CDR3 sequence: CASSLGGTGDNFLYEQYF. Written as DNA, the CDR3 is TGTGCCAGCAGCTTAGGGGGCACAGGGGACAATTTCTTATACGAGCAGTACTTC. The rearrangement links TRBV11-3 to TRBJ2-7; TRBD1 agrees at 7 bases. Trimming took 1 base from V and 4 from J; bases not matched to a gene: 16. The CDR3 runs to 18 residues. Per the germline V gene, CDR1 is SGHNT and CDR2 is YENEEA.

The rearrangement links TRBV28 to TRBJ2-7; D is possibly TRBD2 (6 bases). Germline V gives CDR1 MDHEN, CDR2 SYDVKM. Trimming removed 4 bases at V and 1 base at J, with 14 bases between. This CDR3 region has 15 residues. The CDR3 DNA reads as TGTGCCAGCAGTTCGGCCCGTGGGGGGTCCTACGAGCAGTACTTC. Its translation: CASSSARGGSYEQYF.

CDR3: CASSFQAGGPYNEQFF. CDR3 nucleotides: TGTGCCAGCAGCTTCCAAGCGGGAGGGCCTTACAATGAGCAGTTCTTC. This chain uses TRBV11-2 with TRBJ2-1; 10 bases are shared with TRBD2. The CDR3 sequence is 16 residues long. The trim removed 3 bases at V and 4 bases at J, leaving 6 bases unmatched. Germline V lookup: CDR1 SGHAT, CDR2 FQNNGV.

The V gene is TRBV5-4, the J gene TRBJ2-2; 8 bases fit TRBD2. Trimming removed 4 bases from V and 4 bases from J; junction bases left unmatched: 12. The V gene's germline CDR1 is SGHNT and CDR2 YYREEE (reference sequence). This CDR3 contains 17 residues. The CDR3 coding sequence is TGTGCCAGCAGCCGGGCGAAGCGGGAGAGTATCACCGGGGAGCTGTTTTTT. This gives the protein CASSRAKRESITGELFF.

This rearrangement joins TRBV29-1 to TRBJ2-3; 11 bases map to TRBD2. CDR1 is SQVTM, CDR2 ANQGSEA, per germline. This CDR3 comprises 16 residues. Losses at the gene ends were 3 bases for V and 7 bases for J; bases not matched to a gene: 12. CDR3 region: CSVEGTSGDEGNTQYF. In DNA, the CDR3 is TGCAGCGTTGAGGGGACTAGCGGAGATGAGGGGAATACGCAGTATTTT.

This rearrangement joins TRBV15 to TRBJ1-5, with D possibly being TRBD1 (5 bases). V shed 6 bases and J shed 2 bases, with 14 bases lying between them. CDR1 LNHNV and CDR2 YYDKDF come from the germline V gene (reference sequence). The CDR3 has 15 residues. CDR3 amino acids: CATRQGALGNQPQHF. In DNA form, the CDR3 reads TGTGCCACCAGGCAAGGGGCTTTGGGCAATCAGCCCCAGCATTTT.

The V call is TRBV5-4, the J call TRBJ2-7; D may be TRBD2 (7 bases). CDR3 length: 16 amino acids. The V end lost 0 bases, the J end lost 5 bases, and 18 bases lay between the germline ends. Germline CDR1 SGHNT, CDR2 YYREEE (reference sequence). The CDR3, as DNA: TGTGCCAGCAGCTTGGACGAGGGGGGGGGCCGTCACGAGCAGTACTTC. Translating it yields CASSLDEGGGRHEQYF.

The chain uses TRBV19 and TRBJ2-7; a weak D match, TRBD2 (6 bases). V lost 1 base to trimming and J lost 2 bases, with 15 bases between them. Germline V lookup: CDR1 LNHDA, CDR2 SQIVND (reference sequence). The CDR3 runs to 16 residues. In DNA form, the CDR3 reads TGTGCCAGTAGTATAGCAACTGGGACTCCAACCTACGAGCAGTACTTC. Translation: CASSIATGTPTYEQYF.

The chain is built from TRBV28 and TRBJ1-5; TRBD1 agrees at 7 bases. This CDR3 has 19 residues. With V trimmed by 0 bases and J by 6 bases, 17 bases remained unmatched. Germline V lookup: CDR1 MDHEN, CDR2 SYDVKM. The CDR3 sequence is CASSLWTSPGTAVSQPQHF. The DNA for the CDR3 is TGTGCCAGCAGTTTATGGACGTCTCCCGGGACAGCTGTAAGTCAGCCCCAGCATTTT.

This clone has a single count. The CDR3 loop reads CASSLDRTTGELFF. CDR3 DNA sequence: TGCGCCAGCAGCCTCGACAGGACCACCGGGGAGCTGTTTTTT. This rearrangement joins TRBV5-1 to TRBJ2-2; a weak D match, TRBD1 (6 bases). Germline V gives CDR1 SGHRS, CDR2 YFSETQ. This CDR3 is 14 amino acids long. V lost 4 bases and J 4 bases, leaving 11 bases between the germline ends.

The CDR3 DNA reads as TGTGCCAGCAGAAGAGACAGCCCGGATCAGCCCCAGCATTTT. Amino acid sequence: CASRRDSPDQPQHF. This chain links TRBV2 with TRBJ1-5; D might be TRBD1 (5 bases). V was cut by 6 bases and J by 5 bases, with 14 bases left in between. The CDR3 has 14 residues. The germline V gene has CDR1 SNHLY and CDR2 FYNNEI.

The DNA of the CDR3 is TGTGCCAGTAGTGGCCGGGGGGGGACGTTGGATGAGCAGTTCTTC. The encoded protein is CASSGRGGTLDEQFF. The rearrangement links TRBV19 to TRBJ2-1; TRBD2 matches 8 bases. Per the germline V gene, CDR1 is LNHDA and CDR2 is SQIVND (reference sequence). The ends lost 5 bases at V and 8 bases at J; junction bases unmatched: 11. The CDR3 is 15 amino acids.

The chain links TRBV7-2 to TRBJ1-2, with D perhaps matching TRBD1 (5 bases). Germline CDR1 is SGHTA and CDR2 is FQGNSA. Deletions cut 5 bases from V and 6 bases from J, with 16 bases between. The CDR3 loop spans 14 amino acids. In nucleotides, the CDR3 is TGTGCCAGCAGCGCTTACAGGTTAAGGGATGGCTACACCTTC. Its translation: CASSAYRLRDGYTF.

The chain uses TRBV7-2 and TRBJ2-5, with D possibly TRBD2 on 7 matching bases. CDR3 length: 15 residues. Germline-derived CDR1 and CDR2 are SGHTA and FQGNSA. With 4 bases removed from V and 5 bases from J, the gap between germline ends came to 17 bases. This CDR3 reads CASSSNWAGAETQYF. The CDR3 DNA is TGTGCCAGCAGCTCCAATTGGGCGGGGGCGGAGACCCAGTACTTC.

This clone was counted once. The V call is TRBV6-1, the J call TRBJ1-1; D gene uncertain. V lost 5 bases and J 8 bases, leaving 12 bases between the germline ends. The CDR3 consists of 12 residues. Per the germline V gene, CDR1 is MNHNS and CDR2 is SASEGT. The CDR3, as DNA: TGTGCCAGCAGTTCGCGCTCCCACGAAGCTTTCTTT. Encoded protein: CASSSRSHEAFF.

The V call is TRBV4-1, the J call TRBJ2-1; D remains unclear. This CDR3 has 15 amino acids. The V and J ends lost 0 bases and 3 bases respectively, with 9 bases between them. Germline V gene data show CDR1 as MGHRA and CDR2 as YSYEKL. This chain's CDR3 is CASSQDPSVYNEQFF. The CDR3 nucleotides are TGCGCCAGCAGCCAAGATCCTTCCGTCTACAATGAGCAGTTCTTC.

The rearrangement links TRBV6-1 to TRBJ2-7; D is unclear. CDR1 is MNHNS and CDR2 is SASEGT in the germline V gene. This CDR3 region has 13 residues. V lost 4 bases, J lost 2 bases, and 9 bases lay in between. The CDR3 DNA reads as TGTGCCAGCAGTGTTAGTCTGCCCTACGAGCAGTACTTC. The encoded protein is CASSVSLPYEQYF.

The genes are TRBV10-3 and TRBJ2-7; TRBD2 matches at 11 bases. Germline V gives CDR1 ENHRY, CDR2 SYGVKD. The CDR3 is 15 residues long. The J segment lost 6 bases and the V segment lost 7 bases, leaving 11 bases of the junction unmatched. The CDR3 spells CAITPLAGGGGEQYF. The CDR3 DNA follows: TGTGCCATCACCCCCCTAGCGGGAGGAGGTGGCGAGCAGTACTTC.

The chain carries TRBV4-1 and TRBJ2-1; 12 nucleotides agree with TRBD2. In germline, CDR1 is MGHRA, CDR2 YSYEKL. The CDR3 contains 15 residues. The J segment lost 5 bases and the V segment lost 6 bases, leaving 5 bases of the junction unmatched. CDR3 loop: CASRAGLAGNNEQFF. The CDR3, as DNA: TGCGCCAGCAGAGCGGGACTAGCGGGTAACAATGAGCAGTTCTTC.

CDR3 sequence (DNA): TGTGCCAGCATAACGGGGGGCGAGAGCTCCTACGAGCAGTACTTC. This encodes CASITGGESSYEQYF. The V and J genes are TRBV21-1 and TRBJ2-7; TRBD2, the table's D call, was not compared with the DNA. TRBV21-1 has pseudogene status. The CDR3 length is 15 residues.

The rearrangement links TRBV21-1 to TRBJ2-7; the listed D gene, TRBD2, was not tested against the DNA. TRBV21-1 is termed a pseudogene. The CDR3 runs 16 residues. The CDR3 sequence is CASSKGLLAGGHEQYF. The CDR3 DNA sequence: TGTGCCAGCAGCAAAGGCCTACTAGCGGGGGGCCACGAGCAGTACTTC.

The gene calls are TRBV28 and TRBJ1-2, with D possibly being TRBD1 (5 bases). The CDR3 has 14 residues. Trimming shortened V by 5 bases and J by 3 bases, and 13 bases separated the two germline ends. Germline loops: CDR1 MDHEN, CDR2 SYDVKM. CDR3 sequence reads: CASSLFTGDYGYTF. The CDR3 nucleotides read TGTGCCAGCAGTCTCTTCACAGGAGACTATGGCTACACCTTC.

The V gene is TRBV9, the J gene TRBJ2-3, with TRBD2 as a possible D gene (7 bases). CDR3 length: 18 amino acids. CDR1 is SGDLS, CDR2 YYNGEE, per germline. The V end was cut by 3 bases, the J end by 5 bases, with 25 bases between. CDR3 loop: CASSEGGAVGVGRDTQYF. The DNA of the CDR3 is TGTGCCAGCAGCGAGGGGGGGGCGGTGGGGGTGGGTCGAGATACGCAGTATTTT.